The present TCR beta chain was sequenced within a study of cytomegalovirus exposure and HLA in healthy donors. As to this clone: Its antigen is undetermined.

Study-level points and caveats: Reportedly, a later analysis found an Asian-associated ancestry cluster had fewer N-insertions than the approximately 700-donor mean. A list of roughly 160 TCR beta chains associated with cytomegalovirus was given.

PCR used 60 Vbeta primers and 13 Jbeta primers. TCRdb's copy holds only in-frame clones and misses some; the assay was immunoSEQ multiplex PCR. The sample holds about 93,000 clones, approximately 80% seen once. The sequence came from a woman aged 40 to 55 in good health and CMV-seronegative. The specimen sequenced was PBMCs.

CDR3 bases: TGTGCCACCAGCAGAGTCGAAACAGGGAGCAATCAGCCCCAGCATTTT. Translating gives CATSRVETGSNQPQHF. The J gene is TRBJ1-5, the V gene TRBV15; a weak D match, TRBD1 (6 bases). This CDR3 has 16 residues. Looked up from germline, CDR1 is LNHNV and CDR2 is YYDKDF (reference sequence). Trimming shortened V by 1 base and J by 1 base, and 11 bases separated the two germline ends.